This entry lists 31 T cell receptor beta chains sequenced from one sample in a study of tumor-infiltrating lymphocytes in localized non-small cell lung cancer. Clones were read by immunoSEQ multiplex PCR, and TCRdb kept only the in-frame ones, dropping some. The sample consists of some 7,000 clones, around 69% of them appearing once. Sequenced input: lung tumor tissue. These receptors were collected from a human donor with non-small cell lung cancer.

There are a few counts of this clone. The CDR3 bases are TGTGCCAGCAGACATGACAGGAATTCACCCCTCCACTTT. Protein: CASRHDRNSPLHF. The V gene is TRBV6-5, the J gene TRBJ1-6, with D possibly TRBD1 on 6 matching bases. Germline CDR1 is MNHEY and CDR2 is SVGAGI. This CDR3 is 13 amino acids long. V lost 6 bases and J 7 bases, leaving 10 bases between the germline ends.

CDR3 region: CASSLQATNEKLFF. The CDR3 bases are TGCGCCAGCAGCTTGCAGGCAACTAATGAAAAACTGTTTTTT. The V and J genes are TRBV5-1 and TRBJ1-4; D is unresolved. The CDR3 runs to 14 residues. Germline CDR1 and CDR2: SGHRS and YFSETQ. V lost 1 base and J lost 0, with 4 bases in between.

This clone has a handful of counts. V is TRBV15 and J is TRBJ1-3; a possible D gene is TRBD1 (6 bases). Germline V lookup: CDR1 LNHNV, CDR2 YYDKDF (reference sequence). Trimming stripped 1 base from V and 3 bases from J, with 10 bases between. There are 15 residues in the CDR3. The CDR3 reads CATSRGSRGGNTIYF. For the CDR3, the DNA is TGTGCCACCAGCAGAGGGAGCAGGGGTGGAAACACCATATATTTT.

The V gene is TRBV29-1, the J gene TRBJ2-1; D may be TRBD2 (6 bases). Germline CDR1 is SQVTM and CDR2 is ANQGSEA. The V gene lost 8 bases and the J gene lost 5 bases, with 22 bases spanning the gap. The CDR3 sequence is 15 residues long. CDR3 nucleotides: TGCAGCATCGCTGGGGGGACCAGAAGGGACAATGAGCAGTTCTTC. It encodes CSIAGGTRRDNEQFF.

V and J are TRBV5-1 and TRBJ1-1, with 8 positions matching TRBD1. The CDR3 has 15 residues. After removal of 1 base from V and 1 base from J, the junction contained 3 bases not matched to a gene. The germline gives CDR1 SGHRS, CDR2 YFSETQ. The CDR3, as DNA: TGCGCCAGCAGCTTGTCCGGGACAGGGAACACTGAAGCTTTCTTT. Its protein is CASSLSGTGNTEAFF.

The rearrangement uses TRBV5-4 and TRBJ2-7; the D is unclear. This CDR3 has 13 amino acids. The ends were cut back, 0 bases at V and 4 bases at J, with 8 bases in the middle. Germline values: CDR1 SGHNT, CDR2 YYREEE (reference sequence). CDR3 nucleotides: TGTGCCAGCAGCTTGGGCGCACAGTACGAGCAGTACTTC. This translates into CASSLGAQYEQYF.

This clone is categorized as medium-sized. This chain connects TRBV6-1 to TRBJ2-3; D call uncertain. The V end was cut by 6 bases, the J end by 2 bases, with 6 bases between. There are 12 residues in the CDR3. Per the germline V gene, CDR1 is MNHNS and CDR2 is SASEGT. The CDR3, as DNA: TGTGCCAGCAGCGTAATCACAGATACGCAGTATTTT. Its protein is CASSVITDTQYF.

The CDR3 is CASSVGASGGYEQYF. CDR3 bases: TGTGCCAGCAGCGTAGGTGCCAGCGGGGGATACGAGCAGTACTTC. The rearrangement uses TRBV9 and TRBJ2-7, with TRBD2 matching 8 bases. V shed 0 bases and J 4 bases; nucleotides not matched to a gene: 6. This CDR3 spans 15 amino acids. Germline-derived CDR1 and CDR2 are SGDLS and YYNGEE.

The V gene is TRBV5-5, the J gene TRBJ2-3, with D unresolved. Germline V gene lookup returns CDR1 SGHKS and CDR2 YYEKEE (reference sequence). The CDR3 extends over 13 amino acids. Between the trimmed V and J ends, which lost 3 bases and 2 bases, there was a span of 7 bases. The DNA of the CDR3 is TGTGCCAGCAGCTCCCAATCCACAGATACGCAGTATTTT. It codes for CASSSQSTDTQYF.

V and J are TRBV5-1 and TRBJ1-1, with D perhaps matching TRBD1 (5 bases). V was shortened by 7 bases and J by 3 bases, with 16 bases between the two germline ends. The length of the CDR3 is 14 residues. Germline assignment: CDR1 SGHRS and CDR2 YFSETQ. This CDR3 is CASGHGGLDTEAFF. In DNA, the CDR3 is TGCGCCAGCGGCCATGGGGGTCTGGACACTGAAGCTTTCTTT.

This sequence joins TRBV6-5 and TRBJ1-2, with 8 nucleotides matching TRBD1. This CDR3 has 15 amino acids. Germline CDR1 is MNHEY and CDR2 is SVGAGI. J was trimmed by 7 bases and V by 2 bases; bases with no gene match: 9. The CDR3 sequence: CASSYRTGKVGGYTF. CDR3 DNA sequence: TGTGCCAGCAGTTACCGGACAGGGAAGGTGGGTGGCTACACCTTC.

The chain is built from TRBV5-1 and TRBJ1-4, with D perhaps TRBD1 (6 bases). Germline-derived CDR1 and CDR2 are SGHRS and YFSETQ. Trimming removed 0 bases from V and 8 bases from J, with 11 bases in between. This CDR3 spans 14 amino acids. The CDR3 sequence: CASSLGGGNEKLFF. In DNA, the CDR3 is TGCGCCAGCAGCTTGGGAGGGGGTAACGAAAAACTGTTTTTT.

This clone showed up just once. The chain combines TRBV27 with TRBJ2-3; no clear D. The CDR3 has 14 residues. From germline, CDR1 is MNHEY and CDR2 SMNVEV (reference sequence). The ends were cut back, 2 bases at V and 3 bases at J, with 9 bases in the middle. The CDR3 bases are TGTGCCAGCAGTTTAAACTGGGGAACAGATACGCAGTATTTT. Translation: CASSLNWGTDTQYF.

This clone was seen a single time. The chain is built from TRBV5-1 and TRBJ2-1; D may correspond to TRBD1 or TRBD2 (5 bases each). The CDR3 has 16 residues. Trimming shortened V by 0 bases and J by 8 bases, and 18 bases separated the two germline ends. Looked up from germline, CDR1 is SGHRS and CDR2 is YFSETQ. The CDR3 sequence is CASSLGPGRGDDEQFF. CDR3 coding DNA: TGCGCCAGCAGCTTGGGACCAGGGCGAGGGGACGATGAGCAGTTCTTC.

The V gene is TRBV10-1, the J gene TRBJ2-2; D not certain. The CDR3 is made up of 14 amino acids. The V and J ends lost 0 bases and 2 bases respectively, with 4 bases between them. Germline V gives CDR1 WNHNN, CDR2 SYGVQD (reference sequence). CDR3 sequence reads: CASSESKNTGELFF. In nucleotides, the CDR3 is TGCGCCAGCAGTGAGTCCAAAAACACCGGGGAGCTGTTTTTT.

The genes are TRBV7-2 and TRBJ2-5; tentative D call: TRBD2 (5 bases). The J call could be wrong; TRBJ2-7 is a better fit for the DNA end. Germline values: CDR1 SGHTA, CDR2 FQGNSA. This CDR3 region has 13 residues. The CDR3 DNA reads as TGTGCCAGCAGCCCCGACTACCGATACGAGCAGTACTTC. Translated, it gives CASSPDYRYEQYF.

This sequence joins TRBV2 and TRBJ2-7; D unresolved. Trimming cost V 1 base and J 1 base, with 8 bases left between them. The CDR3 has 14 residues. Germline V CDR1 and CDR2: SNHLY, FYNNEI. CDR3 bases: TGTGCCAGCAGTGAAGTTGGGCAGTCCTACGAGCAGTACTTC. It encodes CASSEVGQSYEQYF.

The CDR3 coding sequence is TGTGCCAGCAGTTGGGACCCCTCAAGGACTGAAGCTTTCTTT. Its protein is CASSWDPSRTEAFF. The chain carries TRBV27 and TRBJ1-1; weak D call: TRBD1 (5 bases). This CDR3 region has 14 residues. The V end lost 4 bases, the J end lost 5 bases, and 14 bases lay between the germline ends. The germline V gene has CDR1 MNHEY and CDR2 SMNVEV (reference sequence).

The gene calls are TRBV14 and TRBJ2-5, with D perhaps matching TRBD2 (5 bases). The CDR3 extends over 13 amino acids. Trimming cost V 1 base and J 5 bases, with 8 bases left between them. Germline loops: CDR1 SGHDN, CDR2 FVKESK. The CDR3 DNA sequence: TGTGCCAGCAGCCAAGGAGGGTGGGAGACCCAGTACTTC. Translating gives CASSQGGWETQYF.

The genes are TRBV19 and TRBJ1-1; maybe TRBD1 (5 bases). Trimming took off 7 bases at V and 0 bases at J, with 9 bases between the two ends. Germline V CDR1 and CDR2: LNHDA, SQIVND (reference sequence). The CDR3 sequence is 13 residues long. The CDR3 DNA reads TGTGCCAGTATCGACAGCTTGAACACTGAAGCTTTCTTT. Residues: CASIDSLNTEAFF.

CDR3 residues: CASSLLSGSNQPQHF. Written as DNA, the CDR3 is TGTGCCAGCAGTTTATTAAGTGGTAGCAATCAGCCCCAGCATTTT. The gene calls are TRBV27 and TRBJ1-5, with unresolved D. Trimming shortened V by 1 base and J by 0 bases, and 7 bases separated the two germline ends. The CDR3 has 15 residues. The germline V gene encodes CDR1 MNHEY and CDR2 SMNVEV (reference sequence).

This clone was observed a single time. The V gene is TRBV5-1, the J gene TRBJ2-1; 10 positions agree with TRBD1. Germline-derived CDR1 and CDR2 are SGHRS and YFSETQ. The CDR3 contains 14 residues. V gave up 1 base and J gave up 7 bases; unmatched junction bases: 2. This chain's CDR3 is CASSLWTGGNEQFF. The CDR3 DNA is TGCGCCAGCAGCTTGTGGACAGGGGGTAATGAGCAGTTCTTC.

The chain uses TRBV21-1 and TRBJ2-7; the table assigns TRBD1, which was not confirmed against the DNA. TRBV21-1 is flagged as a pseudogene. CDR3 length equals 19 residues. CDR3 sequence: CASSKPQRQGIIVSYEQYF. The CDR3 nucleotides are TGTGCCAGCAGCAAACCCCAACGTCAGGGGATTATAGTATCCTACGAGCAGTACTTC.

The genes are TRBV9 and TRBJ2-5, with 8 bases identical to TRBD1. In germline, CDR1 is SGDLS, CDR2 YYNGEE. J gave up 5 bases and V 4 bases, and 4 bases lay outside the gene matches. This CDR3 has 13 residues. The CDR3 is CASSSRQGETQYF. CDR3 in DNA: TGTGCCAGCAGCTCACGACAGGGGGAGACCCAGTACTTC.

Only one count was recorded for this clone. The chain employs TRBV11-3 and TRBJ2-5; TRBD2 might be the D (5 bases). The V gene lost 2 bases and the J gene lost 7 bases, with 14 bases spanning the gap. Germline V CDR1 and CDR2: SGHNT, YENEEA. CDR3 length: 14 residues. The CDR3 DNA follows: TGTGCCAGCAGCTTATCCCCGGGCCGGGGGACCCAGTACTTC. This translates into CASSLSPGRGTQYF.

In this sample, this clone turned up a few times. The chain employs TRBV28 and TRBJ2-7; no clear D. Germline lookup yields CDR1 MDHEN and CDR2 SYDVKM. The CDR3 runs 11 residues. V lost 6 bases, J lost 3 bases, and 6 bases lay in between. CDR3 coding DNA: TGTGCCAGCAGGCAGAGCTACGAGCAGTACTTC. Protein sequence: CASRQSYEQYF.

The chain links TRBV10-3 to TRBJ2-7, with 13 bases aligning to TRBD2. CDR3 length: 14 residues. CDR1 and CDR2 from the germline V gene are ENHRY and SYGVKD. Losses at the gene ends were 6 bases for V and 2 bases for J; bases not matched to a gene: 1. The CDR3 nucleotides are TGTGCCATCAGCACTAGCGGGGGGGCCTACGAGCAGTACTTC. Its translation is CAISTSGGAYEQYF.

The table lists this clone with a count of one. The V gene is TRBV10-1, the J gene TRBJ2-4, with a tentative D call TRBD2 (7 bases). The CDR3 runs 19 residues. Germline CDR1 reads WNHNN; CDR2 reads SYGVQD (reference sequence). Trimming took off 1 base at V and 2 bases at J, with 21 bases between the two ends. CDR3 coding DNA: TGCGCCAGCAGTGAGTGGGGGGGCGGGCAGGGGTTCCCCAAAAACATTCAGTACTTC. Protein: CASSEWGGGQGFPKNIQYF.

The J gene is TRBJ2-3, the V gene TRBV11-3; TRBD2 matches 13 bases. With 0 bases clipped from V and 1 base from J, the junction kept 4 bases outside the gene matches. Germline V gene lookup returns CDR1 SGHNT and CDR2 YENEEA. This CDR3 contains 18 residues. The DNA for the CDR3 is TGTGCCAGCAGCTTAGAGTGGGGACTAGCGGGGCGCACAGATACGCAGTATTTT. Translated: CASSLEWGLAGRTDTQYF.

By proportion, this clone is large. J is TRBJ1-6 and V is TRBV11-2, with D tentatively TRBD1 (6 bases). This CDR3 is built from 15 residues. V was clipped by 5 bases and J by 1 base, with 9 bases between them. Germline V lookup: CDR1 SGHAT, CDR2 FQNNGV. CDR3 in amino acids: CASSPGASYNSPLHF. As DNA, the CDR3 is TGTGCCAGCAGCCCGGGGGCATCCTATAATTCACCCCTCCACTTT.

This clone was detected only once. V is TRBV5-1 and J is TRBJ1-6; D is unclear. This CDR3 has 12 amino acids. Trimming stripped 2 bases from V and 10 bases from J, with 7 bases between. Per germline, CDR1 SGHRS and CDR2 YFSETQ. CDR3 region: CASSFENSPLHF. Written as DNA, the CDR3 is TGCGCCAGCAGCTTCGAGAACTCACCCCTCCACTTT.